These 31 T cell receptor beta chains originate from one sample sequenced in a study of Tregs in tolerant kidney transplant recipients. TCRdb's copy holds only in-frame clones and misses some; the assay was immunoSEQ multiplex PCR. The data show roughly 250,000 clones, with approximately 83% seen just once and 0.5% to 0.65% held by the top ten. Material: CD4+ T cells from blood. These receptors all stem from a human donor in good health.

This clone was seen a single time. The chain employs TRBV30 and TRBJ1-1, with TRBD1 identical over 10 bases. The junction had 2 bases not matched to a gene; V was cut back by 1 base and J by 6 bases. This CDR3 has 13 residues. Per the germline V gene, CDR1 is GTSNPN and CDR2 is SVGIG (reference sequence). For the CDR3, the DNA is TGTGCCTGGAGTGGACAGGGGGCCGCTGAAGCTTTCTTT. Encoded protein: CAWSGQGAAEAFF. Looking up the rest from reference TRBV30 and TRBJ1-1 gives the full variable domain: SQTIHQWPATLVQPVGSPLSLECTVEGTSNPNLYWYRQAAGRGLQLLFYSVGIGQISSEVPQNLSASRPQDRQFILSSKKLLLSDSGFYLCAWSGQGAAEAFFGQGTRLTVV.

The sample holds a few counts of this clone. The chain carries TRBV19 and TRBJ2-1; TRBD2 matches 8 bases. The V segment lost 7 bases and the J segment 1 base; nucleotides outside the gene matches: 6. The germline CDR1 and CDR2 sequences are LNHDA and SQIVND (reference sequence). CDR3 length: 15 residues. The CDR3 nucleotides read TGTGCCAGTAAATTAGCGGGGTATTCCTACAATGAGCAGTTCTTC. Amino acids: CASKLAGYSYNEQFF.

This chain connects TRBV6-1 to TRBJ1-1, with TRBD1 identical over 8 bases. Germline V lookup: CDR1 MNHNS, CDR2 SASEGT. This CDR3 contains 14 residues. The V segment lost 5 bases and the J segment 3 bases; nucleotides outside the gene matches: 5. CDR3 sequence (DNA): TGTGCCAGCAGTAGGACAGGGCTTGACACTGAAGCTTTCTTT. Translating it yields CASSRTGLDTEAFF.

The V gene is TRBV7-2, the J gene TRBJ2-3; perhaps TRBD1 as D (6 bases). CDR3 length: 15 amino acids. V shed 5 bases and J shed 3 bases, with 15 bases lying between them. From germline, CDR1 is SGHTA and CDR2 FQGNSA. Here the CDR3 reads CASSTGQTGTDTQYF. CDR3 in DNA: TGTGCCAGCAGCACAGGACAGACGGGGACAGATACGCAGTATTTT.

V is TRBV7-3 and J is TRBJ2-4; D might be TRBD2 (6 bases). This CDR3 contains 12 residues. V was pared by 4 bases and J by 9 bases, with 10 bases between. Looked up from germline, CDR1 is SGHTA and CDR2 is FQGTGA. This chain's CDR3 is CASSSGLGIQYF. The DNA of the CDR3 is TGTGCCAGCAGCTCGGGACTTGGCATTCAGTACTTC.

As to this clone: The same CDR3 can be traced to other DNA sequences in this sample. The chain is built from TRBV5-1 and TRBJ1-1; the match to TRBD1 covers 7 bases. The CDR3 extends over 14 amino acids. V lost 0 bases to trimming and J lost 4 bases; unmatched junction nucleotides: 3. Germline loops: CDR1 SGHRS, CDR2 YFSETQ. Written as DNA, the CDR3 is TGCGCCAGCAGCTTGGAGAGGGGGCGCACTGAAGCTTTCTTT. This codes for CASSLERGRTEAFF.

The rearrangement joins TRBV6-1 to TRBJ2-1, with D unresolved. CDR3 length equals 15 residues. V dropped 5 bases and J dropped 4 bases, with 15 bases sitting between them. Germline V CDR1 and CDR2: MNHNS, SASEGT. This CDR3 is CASSKYDWNYNEQFF. CDR3 DNA sequence: TGTGCCAGCAGTAAATACGACTGGAATTACAATGAGCAGTTCTTC.

The chain recombines TRBV4-2 with TRBJ2-7, with TRBD2 matching 9 bases. The J segment lost 5 bases and the V segment lost 3 bases, leaving 20 bases of the junction unmatched. From germline, CDR1 is LGHNA and CDR2 YNFKEQ. The CDR3 has 19 amino acids. The CDR3 here is CASSQRVAGDVRSPHEQYF. The DNA of the CDR3 is TGTGCCAGCAGCCAGCGGGTAGCGGGAGATGTGAGGTCCCCCCACGAGCAGTACTTC.

This clone was recorded only once. The chain links TRBV30 to TRBJ2-7; possibly TRBD1 or TRBD2 for D (5 bases each). Looked up from germline, CDR1 is GTSNPN and CDR2 is SVGIG (reference sequence). The length of the CDR3 is 13 residues. The V gene lost 0 bases and the J gene lost 9 bases, with 15 bases spanning the gap. The CDR3 bases are TGTGCCTGGAGTGTTGGTTTAGGGACGGTGCAGTACTTC. As protein: CAWSVGLGTVQYF.

This clone has a single count. V usage is TRBV21-1 and J usage is TRBJ2-1; the table's D call of TRBD1 was not tested on the DNA. TRBV21-1 is flagged as a pseudogene. This CDR3 is 18 amino acids long. The DNA of the CDR3 is TGTGCCAGCAGCAAAAGGGACCCCGGGACACAAACGACTGATGAGCAGTTCTTC. It translates to CASSKRDPGTQTTDEQFF.

The chain employs TRBV7-2 and TRBJ1-5; a weak D match, TRBD1 (5 bases). The CDR3 is made up of 15 amino acids. Germline V gene sequence: CDR1 SGHTA, CDR2 FQGNSA. V was cut by 5 bases and J by 2 bases, with 13 bases left in between. CDR3 in amino acids: CASSQGRRGNQPQHF. The CDR3 region has the DNA TGTGCCAGCAGCCAGGGACGGCGCGGCAATCAGCCCCAGCATTTT.

This clone was recorded only once. V gene TRBV5-1 combines with J gene TRBJ2-5, with D unclear. CDR3 size: 15 residues. Germline V CDR1 and CDR2: SGHRS, YFSETQ. V lost 6 bases and J 0 bases, leaving 15 bases between the germline ends. The CDR3 nucleotides are TGCGCCAGCAAACGGACCGCGAATAACCAAGAGACCCAGTACTTC. The encoded protein is CASKRTANNQETQYF.

Comment on this clone: The junction shows a germline mismatch at one end, possibly a read error. The same CDR3 also results from other DNA sequences found in this sample. The J gene is TRBJ2-7, the V gene TRBV5-1; 7 bases map to TRBD1. The CDR3 is made up of 15 amino acids. CDR1 and CDR2 (germline): SGHRS, YFSETQ. CDR3 in DNA: TGCGCCAGCAGCTTTACCGGGACAGATTACTACGAGCAGTATTTC. Its translation: CASSFTGTDYYEQYF.

The CDR3 sequence: CASSLGSTQETQYF. The CDR3 DNA follows: TGTGCCAGCAGCTTAGGCTCTACTCAAGAGACCCAGTACTTC. The V gene is TRBV11-2, the J gene TRBJ2-5, with D hard to call. V lost 1 base and J 2 bases, leaving 8 bases between the germline ends. The germline V gene encodes CDR1 SGHAT and CDR2 FQNNGV. The CDR3 runs 14 residues.

A single count supports this clone. J is TRBJ1-1 and V is TRBV14; the D is unclear. Trimming took 2 bases from V and 2 from J, leaving 3 bases between them. The CDR3 has 12 amino acids. CDR1 and CDR2 (germline): SGHDN, FVKESK. Written as DNA, the CDR3 is TGTGCCAGCAGCCAAATAAACACTGAAGCTTTCTTT. Protein product: CASSQINTEAFF. Combining the CDR3 with reference TRBV14 and TRBJ1-1 gives the whole variable domain EAGVTQFPSHSVIEKGQTVTLRCDPISGHDNLYWYRRVMGKEIKFLLHFVKESKQDESGMPNNRFLAERTGGTYSTLKVQPAELEDSGVYFCASSQINTEAFFGQGTRLTVV.

The chain is built from TRBV27 and TRBJ2-2; 11 bases agree with TRBD1. With 5 bases clipped from V and 6 bases from J, the junction kept 5 bases outside the gene matches. Germline assignment: CDR1 MNHEY and CDR2 SMNVEV (reference sequence). This CDR3 has 15 amino acids. DNA of the CDR3: TGTGCCAGCAGTAGACCGGGACAGGGGGCCGGGGAGCTGTTTTTT. This gives the protein CASSRPGQGAGELFF.

V and J are TRBV27 and TRBJ2-7, with TRBD1 matching over 11 bases. CDR3 length: 16 residues. The ends lost 5 bases at V and 4 bases at J; junction bases unmatched: 10. CDR1 is MNHEY, CDR2 SMNVEV, per germline (reference sequence). The chain's CDR3 is CASSGLGQGARYEQYF. CDR3 coding DNA: TGTGCCAGCAGTGGATTAGGACAGGGGGCGCGGTACGAGCAGTACTTC.

J is TRBJ2-1 and V is TRBV7-9; 9 bases are shared with TRBD2. CDR3 length: 18 residues. The junction had 16 bases not matched to a gene; V was cut back by 1 base and J by 9 bases. Germline lookup yields CDR1 SEHNR and CDR2 FQNEAQ (reference sequence). The CDR3 region is CASSLGRGLLAGKGEQFF. The CDR3 coding sequence is TGTGCCAGCAGCTTAGGAAGGGGCCTACTAGCGGGTAAAGGTGAGCAGTTCTTC.

The CDR3: CASSEAGGTDTQYF. CDR3 DNA: TGTGCCAGCAGTGAGGCAGGGGGCACAGATACGCAGTATTTT. The V gene is TRBV25-1, the J gene TRBJ2-3; a weak D match, TRBD1 (6 bases). This CDR3 is built from 14 residues. Trimming stripped 3 bases from V and 1 base from J, with 8 bases between. Germline V lookup: CDR1 MGHDK, CDR2 SYGVNS.

The CDR3, as DNA: TGTGCCAGCAGCAAAGTGTCGAGGGTCGCAAATGAAAAACTGTTTTTT. Amino acids: CASSKVSRVANEKLFF. The chain links TRBV21-1 to TRBJ1-4. TRBV21-1 is listed as a pseudogene. The CDR3 loop spans 16 amino acids.

V usage is TRBV19 and J usage is TRBJ2-5; possible D gene TRBD2, 6 bases. Germline values: CDR1 LNHDA, CDR2 SQIVND (reference sequence). Trimming took 0 bases from V and 7 from J, leaving 9 bases between them. CDR3 size: 13 residues. CDR3 protein: CASSIDREVTQYF. The CDR3 nucleotides are TGTGCCAGTAGTATAGATAGGGAGGTGACCCAGTACTTC.

This clone has more than one count but fewer than ten. The CDR3 loop is CASSSINYGYTF. The CDR3, as DNA: TGTGCCAGCAGCTCGATTAACTATGGCTACACCTTC. V usage is TRBV11-2 and J usage is TRBJ1-2; no firm D call. CDR3 length: 12 amino acids. Germline V gene sequence: CDR1 SGHAT, CDR2 FQNNGV. Trimming stripped 4 bases from V and 1 base from J, with 4 bases between.

This clone was seen a few times. The J gene is TRBJ2-5, the V gene TRBV6-1, with D perhaps matching TRBD1 or TRBD2 (6 bases each). Deletions cut 7 bases from V and 4 bases from J, with 19 bases between. Germline V gives CDR1 MNHNS, CDR2 SASEGT. The CDR3 runs 15 residues. CDR3 sequence (DNA): TGTGCCAGCACCACCCGGGGGCGGTTGGGAGAGACCCAGTACTTC. Its protein product is CASTTRGRLGETQYF.

This clone came up many times. The rearrangement links TRBV19 to TRBJ2-2; a possible D gene is TRBD2 (6 bases). Germline CDR1 LNHDA, CDR2 SQIVND (reference sequence). V was trimmed by 1 base and J by 1 base, leaving 13 bases between them. The length of the CDR3 is 17 residues. The CDR3 DNA reads TGTGCCAGTAGTATAGTAGGGGTAGCGGAGAACACCGGGGAGCTGTTTTTT. It translates to CASSIVGVAENTGELFF.

The chain couples TRBV10-3 to TRBJ1-1, with a possible D match to TRBD1 (6 bases). In germline, CDR1 is ENHRY, CDR2 SYGVKD. V was trimmed by 4 bases and J by 0 bases, leaving 9 bases between them. The CDR3 runs 14 residues. The DNA of the CDR3 is TGTGCCATCAGTGTCACAGGGATGAACACTGAAGCTTTCTTT. This codes for CAISVTGMNTEAFF.

This clone was counted a few times. The chain carries TRBV5-6 and TRBJ2-7, with D tentatively TRBD1 (6 bases). Germline V gene data show CDR1 as SGHDT and CDR2 as YYEEEE. V lost 1 base and J lost 3, with 17 bases in between. The CDR3 contains 16 residues. This CDR3 reads CASSLMGAEMVYEQYF. The CDR3 bases are TGTGCCAGCAGCTTGATGGGGGCGGAAATGGTCTACGAGCAGTACTTC.

The chain carries TRBV5-1 and TRBJ2-5; D not certain. Germline V lookup: CDR1 SGHRS, CDR2 YFSETQ. Trimming pared 2 bases from V and 4 bases from J, leaving 9 bases between. The CDR3 is made up of 13 amino acids. Here the CDR3 DNA reads TGCGCCAGCAGCTTTGCGGTGGGAGAGACCCAGTACTTC. This encodes CASSFAVGETQYF.

This clone has a single count. The chain links TRBV7-9 to TRBJ1-4, with no clear D. The germline V gene has CDR1 SEHNR and CDR2 FQNEAQ (reference sequence). The CDR3 has 14 residues. The V gene lost 2 bases and the J gene lost 7 bases, with 11 bases spanning the gap. The CDR3 region has the DNA TGTGCCAGCAGCTTAACTGGGGTGGGTGAAAAACTGTTTTTT. It encodes CASSLTGVGEKLFF.

The chain links TRBV5-6 to TRBJ2-4, with D perhaps TRBD2 (5 bases). The germline V and J ends were trimmed by 4 bases and 8 bases, with 13 bases remaining between them. CDR1 and CDR2 (germline): SGHDT, YYEEEE. The CDR3 totals 13 residues. This chain's CDR3 is CASSDGVGDIQYF. CDR3 sequence (DNA): TGTGCCAGCAGCGACGGGGTGGGAGACATTCAGTACTTC.

The V gene is TRBV7-2, the J gene TRBJ1-6; no clear D. The germline gives CDR1 SGHTA, CDR2 FQGNSA. The ends were cut back, 1 base at V and 10 bases at J, with 14 bases in the middle. The CDR3 spans 15 residues. The CDR3 DNA reads TGTGCCAGCAGCTTAGTTGTGGGCGTGGGGTCACCCCTCCACTTT. Translating gives CASSLVVGVGSPLHF.

The genes are TRBV7-8 and TRBJ2-3; 7 bases map to TRBD1. Germline-derived CDR1 and CDR2 are SGHVS and FQNEAQ. This CDR3 region has 16 residues. V was pared by 5 bases and J by 0 bases, with 8 bases of the junction left unmatched. The CDR3 region is CASSPRPQGSTDTQYF. The DNA for the CDR3 is TGTGCCAGCAGCCCGAGACCACAGGGGAGCACAGATACGCAGTATTTT.